The TCR beta chain under discussion was sequenced for a study of T cells in Graves' hyperthyroidism and ophthalmopathy. Amplification targeted TCR beta CDR3 regions from RNA transcripts. Initially, a first-round RT-PCR of the TCR CDR3 employed the HTBI primer set. TCRdb recomputed calls from the multiplex PCR reads with MiXCR, one row per CDR3 protein. This table has 300,000 to 400,000 distinct CDR3 sequences, 20% to 25% appearing once. CDR1 is LGHDT, CDR2 YNNKEL, per germline (reference sequence). This CDR3 has 12 residues. In this sample, this clonotype turned up many times. The junction departs from the called germline gene at one end, perhaps through a read error.

The chain has TRBV3-1 and TRBJ1-2; D is undetermined. The sample taken for sequencing was blood. The sequence was collected from a woman between 45 and 60 years old with Graves' hyperthyroidism. In DNA, the CDR3 is TGTGCCAGCAGTCAAGGCACTGGAGGCTACACCTTC. Amino acid sequence: CASSQGTGGYTF.